These 23 T cell receptor beta chains were all obtained from the same sample, sequenced in a study of CD8 T cells in Susac syndrome. The RNA input was about 0.45 to 1 ug, and it was reverse transcribed with random hexamers. TCRdb reprocessed the immunoSEQ multiplex PCR reads with MiXCR, giving one entry per CDR3 protein. The profile shows under 80,000 distinct CDR3 sequences, more than 85% of them singletons. The source material was CD4+ T cells from PBMCs. Every receptor here comes from a human donor with Susac syndrome.

J is TRBJ2-2 and V is TRBV20-1; D remains ambiguous. In germline, CDR1 is DFQATT, CDR2 SNEGSKA (reference sequence). The CDR3 consists of 14 residues. The V end lost 5 bases, the J end lost 0 bases, and 10 bases lay between the germline ends. CDR3 nucleotides: TGCAGTGCTCTCCCCAACTCGAACACCGGGGAGCTGTTTTTT. Protein: CSALPNSNTGELFF.

The V and J genes are TRBV28 and TRBJ2-5, with 7 bases that match TRBD1. V lost 8 bases, J lost 1 base, and 7 bases stayed unmatched. The CDR3 is made up of 14 amino acids. The germline CDR1 and CDR2 sequences are MDHEN and SYDVKM. This CDR3 is CASRSGQFQETQYF. The CDR3 DNA follows: TGTGCCAGCCGATCGGGACAGTTCCAAGAGACCCAGTACTTC.

This chain connects TRBV9 to TRBJ2-1; weak D call: TRBD2 (6 bases). V was cut by 3 bases and J by 6 bases, with 19 bases left in between. The CDR3 is 16 amino acids. CDR1 and CDR2 from the germline V gene are SGDLS and YYNGEE. In DNA, the CDR3 is TGTGCCAGCAGCGGATCCCCCGGGGGTCTTTCCAATGAGCAGTTCTTC. It yields the protein CASSGSPGGLSNEQFF.

V gene TRBV27 combines with J gene TRBJ1-3; D not resolved. V lost 6 bases and J 4 bases, leaving 10 bases between the germline ends. Germline lookup yields CDR1 MNHEY and CDR2 SMNVEV (reference sequence). The CDR3 consists of 13 residues. The chain's CDR3 is CASSLALGNTIYF. For the CDR3, the DNA is TGTGCCAGCAGCCTAGCCCTCGGAAACACCATATATTTT.

The chain carries TRBV29-1 and TRBJ2-7, with 12 bases aligning to TRBD1. Germline assignment: CDR1 SQVTM and CDR2 ANQGSEA. This CDR3 has 12 amino acids. The trim removed 7 bases at V and 6 bases at J, leaving 4 bases unmatched. CDR3: CSAGQGAGEQYF. The CDR3 DNA reads as TGCAGCGCGGGACAGGGGGCAGGCGAGCAGTACTTC.

The chain uses TRBV11-2 and TRBJ2-1, with D possibly being TRBD2 (6 bases). The germline V gene encodes CDR1 SGHAT and CDR2 FQNNGV. The CDR3 is made up of 13 amino acids. V lost 2 bases to trimming and J lost 12 bases, with 14 bases between them. Written as DNA, the CDR3 is TGTGCCAGCAGCTTAAGAGAGGCCGGGGGGCAGTTCTTC. Its translation is CASSLREAGGQFF.

The chain is built from TRBV6-1 and TRBJ2-2; weak D call: TRBD2 (6 bases). V shed 6 bases and J shed 4 bases, with 24 bases lying between them. The V gene's germline CDR1 is MNHNS and CDR2 SASEGT. The length of the CDR3 is 18 residues. CDR3 loop: CASSSSAGLAVRTGELFF. The CDR3 region has the DNA TGTGCCAGCAGCTCATCAGCAGGGTTAGCGGTACGCACCGGGGAGCTGTTTTTT.

The chain combines TRBV11-3 with TRBJ2-2; D remains ambiguous. Germline loops: CDR1 SGHNT, CDR2 YENEEA. This CDR3 contains 14 residues. Deletions cut 6 bases from V and 3 bases from J, with 11 bases between. CDR3 in amino acids: CASRLSGHTGELFF. In DNA form, the CDR3 reads TGTGCCAGCAGGTTGTCGGGCCACACCGGGGAGCTGTTTTTT.

The rearrangement joins TRBV6-5 to TRBJ2-7, with D possibly TRBD1 on 5 matching bases. The CDR3 length is 13 residues. CDR1 MNHEY and CDR2 SVGAGI come from the germline V gene. Trimming left V 5 bases short and J 3 bases short, with 11 bases between. The CDR3 here is CASSPRVLYEQYF. Here the CDR3 DNA reads TGTGCCAGCAGTCCCAGGGTTCTCTACGAGCAGTACTTC.

The V gene is TRBV6-2 or TRBV6-3, the J gene TRBJ2-3, with 14 bases matching TRBD2. The CDR3 is made up of 17 amino acids. V lost 6 bases and J lost 5; bases outside the gene matches: 10. Germline CDR1 is MNHEY and CDR2 is SVGEGT. The CDR3 here is CASRPRIGTSGRDTQYF. Written as DNA, the CDR3 is TGTGCCAGCAGACCCCGAATCGGGACTAGCGGGAGAGATACGCAGTATTTT.

The V call is TRBV10-3, the J call TRBJ1-4, with D unresolved. V was shortened by 7 bases and J by 11 bases, with 20 bases between the two germline ends. The CDR3 consists of 14 residues. CDR1 and CDR2 from the germline V gene are ENHRY and SYGVKD. CDR3: CAIMGSGSLGKLFF. The CDR3 nucleotides read TGTGCCATCATGGGGTCGGGATCCCTCGGGAAACTGTTTTTT.

The rearrangement uses TRBV20-1 and TRBJ1-5; unclear D gene. The CDR3 runs 12 residues. Trimming took off 7 bases at V and 0 bases at J, with 7 bases between the two ends. Germline V CDR1 and CDR2: DFQATT, SNEGSKA (reference sequence). CDR3 sequence (DNA): TGCAGTGTTACGTATAGCAATCAGCCCCAGCATTTT. This sequence encodes CSVTYSNQPQHF.

J is TRBJ1-1 and V is TRBV30; no clear D gene. CDR3 length equals 14 residues. Germline values: CDR1 GTSNPN, CDR2 SVGIG (reference sequence). Trimming removed 3 bases at V and 2 bases at J, with 13 bases between. As DNA, the CDR3 is TGTGCCTGGAGACCCCCGGGCCTTAACACTGAAGCTTTCTTT. Encoded protein: CAWRPPGLNTEAFF.

The V and J genes are TRBV9 and TRBJ1-2; 8 positions match TRBD1. Germline CDR1 reads SGDLS; CDR2 reads YYNGEE. Trimming took 0 bases from V and 2 from J; bases not matched to a gene: 0. The CDR3 spans 14 residues. The CDR3 DNA sequence: TGTGCCAGCAGCGTAGGACAGGGGAACTATGGCTACACCTTC. Residues: CASSVGQGNYGYTF.

The chain couples TRBV6-5 to TRBJ1-3; D is unclear. Per the germline V gene, CDR1 is MNHEY and CDR2 is SVGAGI. Trimming pared 7 bases from V and 7 bases from J, leaving 14 bases between. The CDR3 sequence is 13 residues long. Written as DNA, the CDR3 is TGTGCCAGCATCGGGAGGGTTGAGAACACCATATATTTT. It codes for CASIGRVENTIYF.

V and J are TRBV3-1 and TRBJ1-6, with a tentative D call TRBD1 (6 bases). This CDR3 comprises 15 residues. V gave up 5 bases and J gave up 7 bases, with 15 bases separating them. Germline V gives CDR1 LGHDT, CDR2 YNNKEL (reference sequence). The CDR3 DNA reads as TGTGCCAGCAGCTTCCGGTTGGGGGCCAATTCACCCCTCCACTTT. Its translation is CASSFRLGANSPLHF. The whole variable domain, remainder taken from reference TRBV3-1 and TRBJ1-6, is DTAVSQTPKYLVTQMGNDKSIKCEQNLGHDTMYWYKQDSKKFLKIMFSYNNKELIINETVPNRFSPKSPDKAHLNLHINSLELGDSAVYFCASSFRLGANSPLHFGNGTRLTVT.

The V gene is TRBV5-1, the J gene TRBJ2-5, with TRBD1 as a possible D gene (6 bases). Trimming pared 5 bases from V and 3 bases from J, leaving 14 bases between. From germline, CDR1 is SGHRS and CDR2 YFSETQ. The CDR3 runs to 14 residues. The CDR3 here is CASSYDRLKETQYF. CDR3 in DNA: TGCGCCAGCAGTTATGACAGGCTTAAAGAGACCCAGTACTTC.

The chain employs TRBV7-3 and TRBJ2-1; 8 nucleotides align to TRBD2. CDR1 is SGHTA, CDR2 FQGTGA, per germline. This CDR3 is built from 17 residues. Trimming took 0 bases from V and 6 from J; bases not matched to a gene: 10. CDR3 nucleotides: TGTGCCAGCAGCTTAACGGTACTAGCGGCAGGGATCAATGAGCAGTTCTTC. Translation: CASSLTVLAAGINEQFF.

The rearrangement links TRBV27 to TRBJ1-1; no definite D call. CDR1 and CDR2 (germline): MNHEY, SMNVEV (reference sequence). The CDR3 spans 15 residues. V lost 2 bases, J lost 0 bases, and 10 bases lay in between. The CDR3 nucleotides are TGTGCCAGCAGTTTAGCCCCCGGGGTGAACACTGAAGCTTTCTTT. Its translation: CASSLAPGVNTEAFF.

The CDR3 loop reads CASSLPRTGGPGEQYF. The CDR3 bases are TGTGCCAGCAGCTTACCGAGAACGGGGGGGCCGGGCGAGCAGTACTTC. The chain joins TRBV7-2 to TRBJ2-7, with 8 bases aligning to TRBD2. Germline V gene sequence: CDR1 SGHTA, CDR2 FQGNSA. The J segment lost 6 bases and the V segment lost 2 bases, leaving 12 bases of the junction unmatched. This CDR3 has 16 amino acids.

The chain links TRBV19 to TRBJ1-6; D might be TRBD1 (5 bases). CDR1 and CDR2 from the germline V gene are LNHDA and SQIVND (reference sequence). The CDR3 totals 13 residues. The V end was cut by 8 bases, the J end by 6 bases, with 11 bases between. The CDR3 spells CASASGRNSPLHF. The DNA of the CDR3 is TGTGCCAGTGCGTCAGGGCGTAATTCACCCCTCCACTTT.

The chain carries TRBV7-2 and TRBJ1-1; no firm D call. This CDR3 is 13 amino acids long. Germline CDR1 is SGHTA and CDR2 is FQGNSA. Trimming shortened V by 1 base and J by 7 bases, and 10 bases separated the two germline ends. The CDR3 DNA sequence: TGTGCCAGCAGCTTAGGACATTATATTGAAGCTTTCTTT. Amino acids: CASSLGHYIEAFF.

The chain couples TRBV15 to TRBJ2-7; no definite D call. The V end lost 0 bases, the J end lost 1 base, and 10 bases lay between the germline ends. Germline CDR1 reads LNHNV; CDR2 reads YYDKDF (reference sequence). This CDR3 comprises 15 residues. CDR3: CATSRDRLPSYEQYF. CDR3 nucleotide sequence: TGTGCCACCAGCAGAGATCGACTGCCGTCCTACGAGCAGTACTTC.